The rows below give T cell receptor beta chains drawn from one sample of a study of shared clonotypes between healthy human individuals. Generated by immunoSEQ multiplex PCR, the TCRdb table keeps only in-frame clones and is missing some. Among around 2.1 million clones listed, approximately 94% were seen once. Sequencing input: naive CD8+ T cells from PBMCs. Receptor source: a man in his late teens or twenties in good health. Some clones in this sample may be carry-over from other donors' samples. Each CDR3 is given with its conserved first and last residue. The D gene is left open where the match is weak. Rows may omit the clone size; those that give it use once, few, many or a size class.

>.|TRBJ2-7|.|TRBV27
CASSFSGSSYEQYF
TGTGCCAGCAGTTTTTCAGGGTCCTCCTACGAGCAGTACTTC
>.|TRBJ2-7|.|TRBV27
CASSFSVDSSYEQYF
TGTGCCAGCAGTTTTTCAGTAGATTCTTCCTACGAGCAGTACTTC
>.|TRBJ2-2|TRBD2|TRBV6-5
CASSYGSGRAGELFF
TGTGCCAGCAGTTACGGTAGCGGGAGGGCCGGGGAGCTGTTTTTT
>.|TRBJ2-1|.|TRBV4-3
CASSQGIPVGPSSYNEQFF
TGCGCCAGCAGCCAAGGTATACCAGTCGGACCAAGCTCCTACAATGAGCAGTTCTTC
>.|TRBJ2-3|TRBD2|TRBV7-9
CASSTLVGEGRTDTQYF
TGTGCCAGCAGCACCCTGGTGGGGGAGGGGAGGACAGATACGCAGTATTTT
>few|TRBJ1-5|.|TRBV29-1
CSVAEPGNQPQHF
TGCAGCGTTGCCGAACCGGGGAACCAGCCCCAGCATTTT
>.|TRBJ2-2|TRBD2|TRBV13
CASSQPRVAGITGELFF
TGTGCCAGCAGCCAACCTAGGGTAGCGGGAATCACCGGGGAGCTGTTTTTT
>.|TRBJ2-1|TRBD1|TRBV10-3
CAISERRDRYNEQFF
TGTGCCATCAGTGAGCGAAGGGACAGGTACAATGAGCAGTTCTTC
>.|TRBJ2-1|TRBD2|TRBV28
CASSLWTRLAGGNEQFF
TGTGCCAGCAGTTTATGGACGAGGCTAGCGGGAGGAAATGAGCAGTTCTTC
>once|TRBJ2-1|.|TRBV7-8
CASSLRASRVPYNEQFF
TGTGCCAGCAGCTTAAGGGCCTCTAGAGTTCCCTACAATGAGCAGTTCTTC
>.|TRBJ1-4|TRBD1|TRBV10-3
CAIRPTGVEEKLFF
TGTGCCATCAGGCCCACAGGGGTCGAAGAAAAACTGTTTTTT
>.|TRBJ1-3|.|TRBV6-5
CASSGYSGNTIYF
TGTGCCAGCAGCGGTTACTCTGGAAACACCATATATTTT
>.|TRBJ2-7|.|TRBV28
CASRAGERAFSYEQYF
TGTGCCAGCAGGGCCGGGGAGCGGGCATTCTCCTACGAGCAGTACTTC
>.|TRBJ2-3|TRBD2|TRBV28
CASSPSPPAGRTDTQYF
TGTGCCAGCAGTCCTTCCCCACCAGCGGGGCGCACAGATACGCAGTATTTT
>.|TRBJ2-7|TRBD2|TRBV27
CASSKGGGSYEQYF
TGTGCCAGCAGTAAGGGCGGGGGGTCCTACGAGCAGTACTTC
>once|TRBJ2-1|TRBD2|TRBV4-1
CASSQDQTSGRDGEQFF
TGCGCCAGCAGCCAAGATCAGACTAGCGGGAGGGATGGTGAGCAGTTCTTC
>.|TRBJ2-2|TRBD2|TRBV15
CATSSSATSGSTGELFF
TGTGCCACCAGCAGTTCGGCGACTAGCGGGAGCACCGGGGAGCTGTTTTTT
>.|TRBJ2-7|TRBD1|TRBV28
CASSKPGQGAYEQYF
TGTGCCAGCAGTAAACCGGGACAGGGGGCGTACGAGCAGTACTTC
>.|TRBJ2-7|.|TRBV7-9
CASSLALGGEQYF
TGTGCCAGCAGCTTAGCGTTGGGGGGCGAGCAGTACTTC
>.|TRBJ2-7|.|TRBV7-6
CASSFPGSGSYEQYF
TGTGCCAGCAGCTTCCCGGGTTCGGGCTCCTACGAGCAGTACTTC
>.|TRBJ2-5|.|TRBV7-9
CASSRRDPSTETQYF
TGTGCCAGCAGCCGGCGGGACCCGTCCACAGAGACCCAGTACTTC
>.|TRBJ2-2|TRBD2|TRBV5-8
CASSHVSSGIHTGELFF
TGTGCCAGCAGCCACGTCAGTAGCGGGATTCACACCGGGGAGCTGTTTTTT
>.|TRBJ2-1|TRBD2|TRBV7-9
CASSRRTSGANEQFF
TGTGCCAGCAGCCGTAGGACTAGCGGGGCCAATGAGCAGTTCTTC
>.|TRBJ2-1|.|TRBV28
CASTQIGGSYNEQFF
TGTGCCAGCACCCAGATCGGAGGCTCCTACAATGAGCAGTTCTTC